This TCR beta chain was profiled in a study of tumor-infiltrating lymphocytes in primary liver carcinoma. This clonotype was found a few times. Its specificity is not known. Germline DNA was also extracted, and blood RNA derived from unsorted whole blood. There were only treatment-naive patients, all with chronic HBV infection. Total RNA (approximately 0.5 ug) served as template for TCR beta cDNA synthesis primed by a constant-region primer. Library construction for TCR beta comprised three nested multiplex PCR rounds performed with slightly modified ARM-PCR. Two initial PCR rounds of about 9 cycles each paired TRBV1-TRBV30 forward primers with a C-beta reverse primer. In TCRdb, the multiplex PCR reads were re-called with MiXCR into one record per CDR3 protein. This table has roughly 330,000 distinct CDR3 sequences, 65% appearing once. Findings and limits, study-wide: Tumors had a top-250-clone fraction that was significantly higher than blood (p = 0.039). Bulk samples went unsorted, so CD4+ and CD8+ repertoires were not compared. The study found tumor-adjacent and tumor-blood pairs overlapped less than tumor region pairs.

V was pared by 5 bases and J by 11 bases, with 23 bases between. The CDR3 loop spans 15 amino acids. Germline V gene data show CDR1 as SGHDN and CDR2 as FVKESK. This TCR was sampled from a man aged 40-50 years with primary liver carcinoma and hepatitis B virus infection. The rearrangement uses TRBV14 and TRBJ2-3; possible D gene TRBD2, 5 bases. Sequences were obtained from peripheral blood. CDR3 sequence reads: CASSTRTSGLVRQYF. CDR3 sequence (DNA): TGTGCCAGCAGCACAAGAACAAGCGGACTTGTTAGGCAGTATTTT.